The 30 T cell receptor beta chains given below trace back to one sample, sequenced in a study of CD8 T cells in ankylosing spondylitis (dated by TCRdb to the late 2010s). Preparation of the library involved 5' RACE. TCRdb shows the sequencer as Illumina HiSeq 2500. TCRdb reran the public reads through fastp at Q25 and MiXCR, keeping productive beta chains. Each CDR3 protein appears once, grouped with its most common genes and DNA. Recorded for this sample are about 340,000 distinct CDR3 sequences; around 15% of them occurred a single time. The ten largest clones take up approximately 1.1% of the sample. The specimen was blood, either unsorted or a sorted T cell fraction (not recorded which). Receptor source: a male donor with ankylosing spondylitis or in good health (not recorded which).

The rearrangement links TRBV5-1 to TRBJ2-1, with 9 bases fitting TRBD2. This CDR3 region has 15 residues. CDR1 and CDR2 from the germline V gene are SGHRS and YFSETQ. V lost 5 bases and J lost 5; bases outside the gene matches: 8. The CDR3 DNA reads TGCGCCAGCAGACCCCTAGCGGGGATCAACAATGAGCAGTTCTTC. It codes for CASRPLAGINNEQFF.

This clonotype was found a few times. V usage is TRBV7-9 and J usage is TRBJ2-1; 8 bases align to TRBD2. This CDR3 region has 16 residues. With 5 bases clipped from V and 0 bases from J, the junction kept 6 bases outside the gene matches. CDR1 SEHNR and CDR2 FQNEAQ come from the germline V gene (reference sequence). The CDR3 DNA sequence: TGTGCCAGCAGCGCGGGAGGTCCGAGCTCCTACAATGAGCAGTTCTTC. It is translated as CASSAGGPSSYNEQFF. The full variable domain, its missing parts supplied by reference TRBV7-9 and TRBJ2-1, is DTGVSQNPRHKITKRGQNVTFRCDPISEHNRLYWYRQTLGQGPEFLTYFQNEAQLEKSRLLSDRFSAERPKGSFSTLEIQRTEQGDSAMYLCASSAGGPSSYNEQFFGPGTRLTVL.

J is TRBJ2-5 and V is TRBV5-1; possibly TRBD1 for D (5 bases). Per the germline V gene, CDR1 is SGHRS and CDR2 is YFSETQ. This CDR3 region has 15 residues. Trimming pared 5 bases from V and 2 bases from J, leaving 16 bases between. CDR3 protein: CASRPTGSVQETQYF. The DNA for the CDR3 is TGCGCCAGCAGACCCACAGGCTCGGTTCAAGAGACCCAGTACTTC.

This chain uses TRBV12-3 or TRBV12-4 with TRBJ2-7; 7 bases align to TRBD2. With V trimmed by 5 bases and J by 2 bases, 6 bases remained unmatched. The CDR3 totals 14 residues. CDR3 protein: CASSPPSGPYEQYF. The DNA of the CDR3 is TGTGCCAGCAGTCCCCCTAGCGGACCCTACGAGCAGTACTTC.

This clonotype was detected only a few times. The gene calls are TRBV5-1 and TRBJ2-5; 9 bases agree with TRBD2. The CDR3 consists of 14 residues. J was trimmed by 1 base and V by 4 bases; bases with no gene match: 2. Germline V gene lookup returns CDR1 SGHRS and CDR2 YFSETQ. Here the CDR3 DNA reads TGCGCCAGCAGCCGACTAGCGGCCCAAGAGACCCAGTACTTC. Amino acid sequence: CASSRLAAQETQYF.

The rearrangement links TRBV11-3 to TRBJ2-1; 7 positions agree with TRBD2. Germline loops: CDR1 SGHNT, CDR2 YENEEA. This CDR3 spans 15 amino acids. V gave up 1 base and J gave up 2 bases; unmatched junction bases: 2. CDR3: CASSLVAGAYNEQFF. For the CDR3, the DNA is TGTGCCAGCAGCTTAGTTGCGGGAGCCTACAATGAGCAGTTCTTC.

The rearrangement joins TRBV12-3 or TRBV12-4 to TRBJ1-2; TRBD1 agrees at 12 bases. This CDR3 region has 14 residues. Losses at the gene ends were 7 bases for V and 6 bases for J; bases not matched to a gene: 6. The DNA for the CDR3 is TGTGCCAGCAACTCCGGGACAGGGGGCGATGGCTACACCTTC. Its protein product is CASNSGTGGDGYTF.

The chain combines TRBV29-1 with TRBJ2-4; D might be TRBD2 (5 bases). Germline assignment: CDR1 SQVTM and CDR2 ANQGSEA. The CDR3 has 13 amino acids. Deletions cut 4 bases from V and 0 bases from J, with 7 bases between. The chain's CDR3 is CSVAGLAKNIQYF. The CDR3, as DNA: TGCAGCGTTGCCGGACTAGCCAAAAACATTCAGTACTTC.

This chain joins TRBV20-1 and TRBJ1-3, with D hard to call. This CDR3 is built from 12 residues. CDR1 is DFQATT, CDR2 SNEGSKA, per germline (reference sequence). The V end was cut by 5 bases, the J end by 8 bases, with 13 bases between. In nucleotides, the CDR3 is TGCAGTGCTCTAAGAGGAGGAGACACCATATATTTT. Residues: CSALRGGDTIYF.

Many counts were recorded for this clonotype. The chain uses TRBV5-5 and TRBJ1-1, with D perhaps matching TRBD1 (5 bases). This CDR3 comprises 13 residues. V was pared by 3 bases and J by 2 bases, with 8 bases between. The germline gives CDR1 SGHKS, CDR2 YYEKEE (reference sequence). CDR3 in amino acids: CASSWGRNTEAFF. The DNA for the CDR3 is TGTGCCAGCAGCTGGGGCAGAAACACTGAAGCTTTCTTT.

The sample holds many counts of this clonotype. This chain links TRBV5-1 with TRBJ2-2, with D uncertain. The germline V gene has CDR1 SGHRS and CDR2 YFSETQ. The V end was cut by 0 bases, the J end by 2 bases, with 8 bases between. This CDR3 is 15 amino acids long. The chain's CDR3 is CASSLDSSNTGELFF. The CDR3 DNA sequence: TGCGCCAGCAGCTTGGATAGCTCCAACACCGGGGAGCTGTTTTTT.

This clonotype came up many times. The chain has TRBV20-1 and TRBJ2-1; TRBD2 aligns across 7 bases. The CDR3 extends over 13 amino acids. Per the germline V gene, CDR1 is DFQATT and CDR2 is SNEGSKA (reference sequence). The CDR3 loop is CSGEGAGEGEQFF. As DNA, the CDR3 is TGCAGCGGAGAGGGTGCGGGAGAGGGTGAGCAGTTCTTC.

This chain uses TRBV12-3 or TRBV12-4 with TRBJ2-2; TRBD2 might be the D (5 bases). The CDR3 sequence is 14 residues long. V was clipped by 7 bases and J by 4 bases, with 13 bases between them. Here the CDR3 reads CASIRLASTGELFF. CDR3 nucleotides: TGTGCCAGCATTAGGCTAGCTAGCACCGGGGAGCTGTTTTTT.

In this sample, this clonotype turned up a few times. The V and J genes are TRBV18 and TRBJ2-3; D unresolved. The CDR3 extends over 13 amino acids. Germline loops: CDR1 KGHSH, CDR2 LQKENI. Trimming took 2 bases from V and 2 from J, leaving 5 bases between them. The CDR3 here is CASSPSITDTQYF. The CDR3 coding sequence is TGTGCCAGCTCACCATCCATCACAGATACGCAGTATTTT.

The chain employs TRBV5-6 and TRBJ2-3; tentatively, D is TRBD1 (6 bases). The germline V and J ends were trimmed by 5 bases and 2 bases, with 12 bases remaining between them. The germline gives CDR1 SGHDT, CDR2 YYEEEE. This CDR3 is built from 14 residues. The CDR3 protein is CASSGAGDTDTQYF. The CDR3, as DNA: TGTGCCAGCAGTGGGGCAGGGGACACAGATACGCAGTATTTT.

This clonotype occurred many times. This chain connects TRBV10-3 to TRBJ1-1, with unresolved D. Deletions cut 4 bases from V and 0 bases from J, with 9 bases between. Germline V gene sequence: CDR1 ENHRY, CDR2 SYGVKD. There are 14 residues in the CDR3. The CDR3 DNA sequence: TGTGCCATCAGTGTGGGAGCGATGAACACTGAAGCTTTCTTT. Residues: CAISVGAMNTEAFF.

The V and J genes are TRBV20-1 and TRBJ2-5; 11 bases align to TRBD2. This CDR3 comprises 14 residues. The germline V gene encodes CDR1 DFQATT and CDR2 SNEGSKA (reference sequence). The V segment lost 6 bases and the J segment 2 bases; nucleotides outside the gene matches: 5. In DNA, the CDR3 is TGCAGTGCGAGACTAGCGGGATTACAAGAGACCCAGTACTTC. Translating gives CSARLAGLQETQYF.

The J gene is TRBJ2-5, the V gene TRBV4-1; perhaps TRBD2 as D (5 bases). This CDR3 comprises 14 residues. Germline V gene sequence: CDR1 MGHRA, CDR2 YSYEKL. Trimming removed 0 bases at V and 5 bases at J, with 10 bases between. CDR3 in amino acids: CASSQDWRRETQYF. The CDR3 region has the DNA TGCGCCAGCAGCCAAGATTGGAGGAGGGAGACCCAGTACTTC.

Many counts were recorded for this clonotype. The chain employs TRBV12-3 or TRBV12-4 and TRBJ1-2, with D unresolved. This CDR3 has 12 amino acids. Deletions cut 1 base from V and 8 bases from J, with 8 bases between. The DNA for the CDR3 is TGTGCCAGCAGTTTAGAGAGATCCGGCTACACCTTC. This codes for CASSLERSGYTF.

This clonotype was recorded at least ten times. The genes are TRBV20-1 and TRBJ2-3; D is unresolved. Trimming stripped 1 base from V and 0 bases from J, with 8 bases between. Germline V lookup: CDR1 DFQATT, CDR2 SNEGSKA (reference sequence). This CDR3 spans 14 amino acids. CDR3 sequence: CSARVSESTDTQYF. CDR3 coding DNA: TGCAGTGCTAGAGTTTCGGAAAGCACAGATACGCAGTATTTT.

V usage is TRBV5-1 and J usage is TRBJ1-6; TRBD1 matches at 8 bases. This CDR3 has 15 amino acids. V lost 2 bases and J lost 9; bases outside the gene matches: 7. The germline gives CDR1 SGHRS, CDR2 YFSETQ. The CDR3 DNA follows: TGCGCCAGCAGCTTAGGGGGACAGGAACGTTCACCCCTCCACTTT. Its protein is CASSLGGQERSPLHF.

V gene TRBV20-1 combines with J gene TRBJ1-5; no reliable D call. V gave up 0 bases and J gave up 11 bases, with 11 bases separating them. CDR3 length equals 12 residues. Germline CDR1 DFQATT, CDR2 SNEGSKA (reference sequence). The CDR3 sequence: CSARDSGWAQHF. CDR3 nucleotides: TGCAGTGCTAGAGATTCTGGTTGGGCCCAGCATTTT.

This clonotype has a handful of counts. CDR3 in amino acids: CASSAESVGELFF. The CDR3 region has the DNA TGTGCCAGCAGCGCCGAATCCGTCGGGGAGCTGTTTTTT. The chain combines TRBV4-2 with TRBJ2-2; D gene unclear. V shed 5 bases and J shed 7 bases, with 11 bases lying between them. Germline V CDR1 and CDR2: LGHNA, YNFKEQ. This CDR3 region has 13 residues.

This clonotype was counted only a few times. The V and J genes are TRBV5-1 and TRBJ1-2; 7 bases fit TRBD1. V lost 0 bases to trimming and J lost 1 base; unmatched junction nucleotides: 6. Germline assignment: CDR1 SGHRS and CDR2 YFSETQ. CDR3 length equals 16 residues. Here the CDR3 reads CASSLGAGQLNYGYTF. The CDR3 nucleotides read TGCGCCAGCAGCTTGGGCGCGGGACAGCTTAACTATGGCTACACCTTC.

The rearrangement links TRBV14 to TRBJ2-5; 8 bases agree with TRBD2. CDR3 length: 15 residues. Looked up from germline, CDR1 is SGHDN and CDR2 is FVKESK. Germline trimming cut 2 bases from V and 5 bases from J; bases unmatched to any gene: 7. In nucleotides, the CDR3 is TGTGCCAGCAGCCAAAGTGGCGGGAGGTTCGAGACCCAGTACTTC. Its translation: CASSQSGGRFETQYF.

This clonotype occurred a few times. The chain joins TRBV4-1 to TRBJ2-5; D possibly corresponds to TRBD1 (6 bases). CDR3 length: 14 amino acids. Germline CDR1 reads MGHRA; CDR2 reads YSYEKL. The ends were cut back, 4 bases at V and 4 bases at J, with 13 bases in the middle. The CDR3 spells CASSPGQFGETQYF. In nucleotides, the CDR3 is TGCGCCAGCAGCCCGGGACAATTTGGAGAGACCCAGTACTTC.

V gene TRBV29-1 combines with J gene TRBJ2-1, with a possible D match to TRBD2 (6 bases). V shed 3 bases and J shed 4 bases, with 7 bases lying between them. Germline-derived CDR1 and CDR2 are SQVTM and ANQGSEA. The CDR3 length is 12 residues. This CDR3 is CSVERGYNEQFF. In DNA, the CDR3 is TGCAGCGTTGAGCGGGGATACAATGAGCAGTTCTTC.

The V call is TRBV20-1, the J call TRBJ2-3, with TRBD2 identical over 10 bases. The length of the CDR3 is 16 residues. V lost 5 bases, J lost 3 bases, and 11 bases stayed unmatched. The germline CDR1 and CDR2 sequences are DFQATT and SNEGSKA (reference sequence). CDR3 DNA sequence: TGCAGTGCTCTTTTGCAGCGGGGGGGCCGAACAGATACGCAGTATTTT. Translation: CSALLQRGGRTDTQYF.

A few counts support this clonotype. The V call is TRBV5-1, the J call TRBJ2-5, with unresolved D. V was pared by 3 bases and J by 3 bases, with 18 bases between. This CDR3 is built from 16 residues. The germline gives CDR1 SGHRS, CDR2 YFSETQ. As DNA, the CDR3 is TGCGCCAGCAGCTCCCTTTCTGGGGTGGGTGAAGAGACCCAGTACTTC. Residues: CASSSLSGVGEETQYF. The whole variable domain, remainder taken from reference TRBV5-1 and TRBJ2-5, is KAGVTQTPRYLIKTRGQQVTLSCSPISGHRSVSWYQQTPGQGLQFLFEYFSETQRNKGNFPGRFSGRQFSNSRSEMNVSTLELGDSALYLCASSSLSGVGEETQYFGPGTRLLVL.

CDR3 sequence: CASSMARQRSYGYTF. The CDR3 DNA follows: TGTGCCAGTAGTATGGCCAGACAGAGATCCTATGGCTACACCTTC. This chain uses TRBV19 with TRBJ1-2; a weak D match, TRBD1 (5 bases). Germline loops: CDR1 LNHDA, CDR2 SQIVND (reference sequence). Deletions cut 3 bases from V and 4 bases from J, with 15 bases between. This CDR3 comprises 15 residues.